A selection of T cell receptor beta chains follows, all from one sample in a study of identical twins. TCRdb re-called the 5' RACE reads with MiXCR, one entry per CDR3 protein. The data hold roughly 630,000 distinct CDR3 sequences, with under 8.5% observed a single time. A further study also used this sample, focusing on yellow fever vaccine responses in identical twins.

The sequenced sample was PBMCs. These receptors were obtained from a woman aged 18-29 years in good health. CDR3s include the opening cysteine and the closing phenylalanine or tryptophan. The D gene is left open where the match is weak. Clone size is stated in some rows and not others, as once, few, many or a class when expanded.

j_call v_call d_call clone_size cdr3_nt cdr3_aa
TRBJ2-6 TRBV28 . many TGTGCCAGCAGAGCTTCTGGGGCCAACGTCCTGACTTTC CASRASGANVLTF
TRBJ2-2 TRBV5-1 . few TGCGCCAGCAGCTGGAAGGCGGGCAGGCACACCGGGGAGCTGTTTTTT CASSWKAGRHTGELFF
TRBJ2-6 TRBV6-4 . many TGTGCCAGCAGTGCCGCGGACAGCTCTGGGGCCAACGTCCTGACTTTC CASSAADSSGANVLTF
TRBJ1-1 TRBV10-3 . few TGTGCCATCAGTGAGTTGGCCGGAGTAAACACTGAAGCTTTCTTT CAISELAGVNTEAFF
TRBJ2-1 TRBV9 TRBD2 few TGTGCCAGCAGCGTAGCTTTGAGCGGGAGGGCCCCAACCTACAATGAGCAGTTCTTC CASSVALSGRAPTYNEQFF
TRBJ1-6 TRBV7-2 TRBD1 . TGTGCCAGCAGCTTTGGACAGGGACATTCACCCCTCCACTTT CASSFGQGHSPLHF
TRBJ2-7 TRBV6-5 TRBD1 . TGTGCCAGCAGTAACCGGGACAGGGGGAACGAGCAGTACTTC CASSNRDRGNEQYF
TRBJ2-7 TRBV5-6 . few TGTGCCAGCAGCTTGGGGCTGAAAGAATACGAGCAGTACTTC CASSLGLKEYEQYF
TRBJ1-4 TRBV28 . many TGTGCCAGCAGTTTGCGGGACAAAATAGATTTT CASSLRDKIDF
TRBJ2-7 TRBV28 TRBD2 many TGTGCCAGCAGAGCCCCTAGCGGGAGCCTTACCTACGAGCAGTACTTC CASRAPSGSLTYEQYF
TRBJ2-4 TRBV5-1 . many TGCGCCAGCAGCCCTACGGCGTTGGGATTCCAAAACATTCAGTACTTC CASSPTALGFQNIQYF
TRBJ2-1 TRBV20-1 . many TGCAGTGCTCCCGGGTCTGGTAATGAGCAGTTCTTC CSAPGSGNEQFF
TRBJ1-2 TRBV29-1 TRBD1 few TGCAGCGCAGGACAGGGGCCCAACTATGGCTACACCTTC CSAGQGPNYGYTF
TRBJ2-2 TRBV3-1 TRBD2 few TGTGCCAGCAGCCAAAGGCCGACTAGCGGGAGGGAAAGCGGGGAGCTGTTTTTT CASSQRPTSGRESGELFF
TRBJ2-5 TRBV28 . many TGTGCCAGCAGCCTAAATATTCGGGAGACCCAGTACTTC CASSLNIRETQYF
TRBJ2-3 TRBV5-8 TRBD2 many TGTGCCAGCAACATTGGCGGGAGGGCCGCAGATACGCAGTATTTT CASNIGGRAADTQYF
TRBJ2-3 TRBV20-1 . . TGCAGTGCCTTAATAATGGTCAGGGCAGTAGCAGATACGCAGTATTTT CSALIMVRAVADTQYF
TRBJ2-1 TRBV7-9 TRBD2 few TGTGCCAGCAGCTTAGCCGGGACTAGCGGGCCTGCCAGCTCCTACAATGAGCAGTTCTTC CASSLAGTSGPASSYNEQFF
TRBJ1-1 TRBV28 . few TGTGCCAGCAGACCGGGGGGGGTAGATGAAGCTTTCTTT CASRPGGVDEAFF
TRBJ2-1 TRBV29-1 TRBD1 few TGCAGCGGCAGGGGACAGGGTGGGAACAATGAGCAGTTCTTC CSGRGQGGNNEQFF
TRBJ2-1 TRBV12-3/TRBV12-4 TRBD2 many TGTGCCAGCAGTTTAGTCCTGGGACTAGCGGGGGGTAATGAGCAGTTCTTC CASSLVLGLAGGNEQFF
TRBJ1-1 TRBV6-5 . few TGTGCCAGCAGTTACGCCGGGACACCGAACACTGAAGCTTTCTTT CASSYAGTPNTEAFF
TRBJ2-1 TRBV5-6 . . TGTGCCAGCAGCTTGGTCAAATTGGACAGCCTATACAATGAGCAGTTCTTC CASSLVKLDSLYNEQFF
TRBJ2-7 TRBV5-1 TRBD2 . TGCGCCAGCAGCCCGGATGCTAGCGGGATGGGCGAGCAGTACTTC CASSPDASGMGEQYF
TRBJ2-3 TRBV24-1 . many TGTGCCACCAGCCAGGGTCGGAGCACAGATACGCAGTATTTT CATSQGRSTDTQYF
TRBJ2-1 TRBV29-1 . few TGCAGCGTTGAATTTTCGGGGGGCGATGAGCAGTTCTTC CSVEFSGGDEQFF
TRBJ2-1 TRBV6-5 . few TGTGCCAGCAGTTACGAGTGGACGGGACAACGAAATGAGCAGTTCTTC CASSYEWTGQRNEQFF
TRBJ2-6 TRBV3-1 . few TGTGCCAGCAGCCAACGGGGCACTGGGGCCAACGTCCTGACTTTC CASSQRGTGANVLTF
TRBJ2-3 TRBV5-1 TRBD2 few TGCGCCAGCAGCTTCGTAGCGGGGGGTTTCCGGGGCACAGATACGCAGTATTTT CASSFVAGGFRGTDTQYF
TRBJ2-4 TRBV4-2 . many TGTGCCAGCAGCCAAGATAGAGGCAACGGGGGCAAAAACATTCAGTACTTC CASSQDRGNGGKNIQYF
TRBJ2-1 TRBV7-9 . many TGTGCCAGCAGCCCACGAGGGGCCTACAATGAGCAGTTCTTC CASSPRGAYNEQFF
TRBJ2-2 TRBV6-6 . . TGTGCCAGCAGCCGGAGGGGTGGCGGGGAGCTGTTTTTT CASSRRGGGELFF
TRBJ2-1 TRBV3-1 . . TGTGCCAGCAGCCGTGAGCCAGACAATGAGCAGTTCTTC CASSREPDNEQFF
TRBJ2-5 TRBV5-1 . few TGCGCCAGCAGCTTGGCCCCTTATAACAGGGATCAGACCCAGTACTTC CASSLAPYNRDQTQYF
TRBJ1-2 TRBV10-3 . few TGTGCCATCAACGGGGGGATTAACTATGGCTACACCTTC CAINGGINYGYTF
TRBJ2-3 TRBV19 . few TGTGCCAGTACATCATTAGGGGGAGAGGCAGATACGCAGTATTTT CASTSLGGEADTQYF
TRBJ2-2 TRBV24-1 TRBD1 few TGTGCCACCAGTGATTTAGACAGGGGGACCGGGGAGCTGTTTTTT CATSDLDRGTGELFF
TRBJ2-2 TRBV19 TRBD2 . TGTGCCAGTAGTATATCCACGGGACTAGCGGGTAGCGGGGAGCTGTTTTTT CASSISTGLAGSGELFF
TRBJ2-2 TRBV29-1 TRBD2 many TGCAGCGCTCGGGGGGCCGGGGAGCTGTTTTTT CSARGAGELFF
TRBJ2-7 TRBV20-1 . . TGCAGTGCTGCGACAGGTCCAAACTACGAGCAGTACTTC CSAATGPNYEQYF
TRBJ2-3 TRBV12-3/TRBV12-4 . many TGTGCCAGCAGTTTAGGGGCTACCAGCGGGACAACAGATACGCAGTATTTT CASSLGATSGTTDTQYF
TRBJ1-2 TRBV12-3/TRBV12-4 TRBD1 many TGTGCCAGCAGTGTAAGCTCGCGACAGGGTTTCTATGGCTACACCTTC CASSVSSRQGFYGYTF
TRBJ2-1 TRBV11-2 . . TGTGCCAGCAGCAATTTCCCGGGGAGTCGCCTAACCCACAATGAGCAGTTCTTC CASSNFPGSRLTHNEQFF
TRBJ2-5 TRBV7-6 . . TGTGCCAGCAGCTTAGCGGGAGGACTTCGAGAGACCCAGTACTTC CASSLAGGLRETQYF
TRBJ2-1 TRBV6-1 . few TGTGCCAGCAGTAAGGACAGGGCTACGGGAGGGGAGCAGTTCTTC CASSKDRATGGEQFF